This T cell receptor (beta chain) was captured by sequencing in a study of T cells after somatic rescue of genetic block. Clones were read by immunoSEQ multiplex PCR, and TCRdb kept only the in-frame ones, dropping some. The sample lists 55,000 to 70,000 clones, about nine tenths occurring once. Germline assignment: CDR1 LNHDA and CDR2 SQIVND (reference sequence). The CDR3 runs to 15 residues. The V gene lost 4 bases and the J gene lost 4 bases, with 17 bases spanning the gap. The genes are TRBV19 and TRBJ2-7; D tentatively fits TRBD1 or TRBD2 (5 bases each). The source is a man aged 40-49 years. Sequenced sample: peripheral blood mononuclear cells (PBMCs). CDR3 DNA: TGTGCCAGTAGTACAGACCCCTCTGGGGGTTACGAGCAGTACTTC. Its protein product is CASSTDPSGGYEQYF. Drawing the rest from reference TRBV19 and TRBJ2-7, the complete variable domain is DGGITQSPKYLFRKEGQNVTLSCEQNLNHDAMYWYRQDPGQGLRLIYYSQIVNDFQKGDIAEGYSVSREKKESFPLTVTSAQKNPTAFYLCASSTDPSGGYEQYFGPGTRLTVT.